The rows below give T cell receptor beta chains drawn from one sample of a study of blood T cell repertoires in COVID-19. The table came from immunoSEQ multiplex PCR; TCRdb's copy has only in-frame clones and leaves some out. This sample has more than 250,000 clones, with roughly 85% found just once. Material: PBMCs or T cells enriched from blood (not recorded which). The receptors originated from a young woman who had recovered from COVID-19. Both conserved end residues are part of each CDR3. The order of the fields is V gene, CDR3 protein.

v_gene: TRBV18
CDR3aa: CASSPLPGEPGNTIYF

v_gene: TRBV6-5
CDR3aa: CASSPAGGIDTQYF

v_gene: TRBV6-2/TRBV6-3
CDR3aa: CASSYHGTGNTEAFF

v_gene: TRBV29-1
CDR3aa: CSVRAGNYGYTF

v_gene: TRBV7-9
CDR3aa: CASRSPGGSTEAFF

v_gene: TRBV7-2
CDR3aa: CASSLETGVGNTIYF

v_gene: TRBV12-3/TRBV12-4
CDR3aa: CASSTGQEPQHF

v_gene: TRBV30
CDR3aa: CAWSRPGHYNQPQHF

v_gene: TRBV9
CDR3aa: CASSVSGQETQYF

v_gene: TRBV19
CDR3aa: CASSIGAGLGYTF

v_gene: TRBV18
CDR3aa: CASSSDRENYGYTF

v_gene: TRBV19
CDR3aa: CASSIRVYRDSNQPQHF

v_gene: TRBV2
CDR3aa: CASSGDGQGLYGYTF

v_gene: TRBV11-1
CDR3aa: CASSHRLDTGELFF

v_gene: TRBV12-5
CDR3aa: CASGWRGDEQYF

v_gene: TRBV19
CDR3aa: CASSMEAGWEKLFF

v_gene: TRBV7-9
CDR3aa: CASSLGQGQTNEQFF

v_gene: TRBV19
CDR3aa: CASSNHRDRGVGYTF

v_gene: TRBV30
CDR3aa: CAWSVWDRGQYGYTF

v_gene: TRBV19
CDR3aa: CASSIGRGHNTEAFF

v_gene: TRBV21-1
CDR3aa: CASSKGSDRATNYGYTF

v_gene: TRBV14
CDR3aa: CASSLTGEKLFF

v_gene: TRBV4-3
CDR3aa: CASSQDTGPANYGYTF

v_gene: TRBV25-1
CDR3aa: CASSPPGTSTGELFF

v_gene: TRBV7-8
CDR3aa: CASSLNLGGSTGELFF

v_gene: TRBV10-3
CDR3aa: CAIMADSYYGYTF

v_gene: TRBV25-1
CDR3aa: CASSPYRAGNTEAFF

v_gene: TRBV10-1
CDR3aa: CASSPDRGPEGSQHF

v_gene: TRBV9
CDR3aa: CASSVGTRGSTDTQYF

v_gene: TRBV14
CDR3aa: CASSQGGGVPEAFF

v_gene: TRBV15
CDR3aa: CATSPSAGYYGYTF

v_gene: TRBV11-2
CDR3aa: CASSYTGVREKLFF

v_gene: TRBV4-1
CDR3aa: CASSPSGGLPDQETQYF

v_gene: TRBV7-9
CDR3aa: CASRRQTGKLFF

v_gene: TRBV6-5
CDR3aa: CASQESSSSGNTIYF

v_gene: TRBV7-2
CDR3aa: CASRLGGTSVKNIQYF

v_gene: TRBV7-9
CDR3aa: CASSLVGSSGNTIYF

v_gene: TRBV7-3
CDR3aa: CASSLGALGNEQFF

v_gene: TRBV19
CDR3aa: CASTGGLLTGELFF

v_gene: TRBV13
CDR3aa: CASSFWRGVDEQFF

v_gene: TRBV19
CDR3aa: CASSTPGQGSYEQYF

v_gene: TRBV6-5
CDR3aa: CASSYSGGSNQPQHF

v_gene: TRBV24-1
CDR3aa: CATSDSGIKADTQYF

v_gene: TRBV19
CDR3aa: CASSTGGPEAFF

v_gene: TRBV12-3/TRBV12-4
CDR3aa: CASSWGGYGYTF

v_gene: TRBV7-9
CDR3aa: CASSPDRVADTQYF

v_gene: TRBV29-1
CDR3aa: CSVGVPYEQYF

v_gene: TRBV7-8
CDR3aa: CASRVATGESTEAFF

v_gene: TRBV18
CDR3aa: CASSPPGPRNEKLFF

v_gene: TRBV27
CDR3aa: CASSLGTDWEKLFF

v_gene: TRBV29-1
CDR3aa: CSDQQGASEQFF

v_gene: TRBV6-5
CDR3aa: CASGRSEKLFF

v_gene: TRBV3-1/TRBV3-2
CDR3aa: CASSHPRGAGGYNEQFF

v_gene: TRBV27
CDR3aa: CASSPPGQGNQPQHF

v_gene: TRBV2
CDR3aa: CASLPTGANYGYTF

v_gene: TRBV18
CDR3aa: CASSQGQWGYTF

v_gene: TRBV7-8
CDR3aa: CASRDNSYEQYF